The 23 T cell receptor beta chains given below trace back to one sample, sequenced in a study of human T cells and chemical hapten exposure. The library labeled individual cDNA molecules by adding unique molecular identifiers to them. TCRdb re-called the reads through MiXCR, storing one row per CDR3 protein. The data contain around 120,000 distinct CDR3 sequences, around 8.5% of them singletons. The starting material, unfractionated whole blood, was used for total RNA extraction. Sequencing input: whole blood. Every receptor here comes from a human donor in good health. Some clones in this sample may be carry-over from other donors' samples.

Ten or more counts support this clonotype. The rearrangement uses TRBV20-1 and TRBJ1-3; 9 bases line up with TRBD1. Losses at the gene ends were 3 bases for V and 3 bases for J; bases not matched to a gene: 6. Germline assignment: CDR1 DFQATT and CDR2 SNEGSKA (reference sequence). The CDR3 loop spans 15 amino acids. The chain's CDR3 is CSASPTGGIGNTIYF. The CDR3 DNA sequence: TGCAGTGCTAGCCCGACAGGGGGGATTGGAAACACCATATATTTT.

The chain recombines TRBV4-1 with TRBJ2-1; the D is unclear. In germline, CDR1 is MGHRA, CDR2 YSYEKL. The germline V and J ends were trimmed by 1 base and 5 bases, with 9 bases remaining between them. This CDR3 is built from 14 residues. The CDR3 coding sequence is TGCGCCAGCAGCCAAGTTGGAAAGAACAATGAGCAGTTCTTC. It specifies CASSQVGKNNEQFF.

This clonotype was found many times. This chain connects TRBV27 to TRBJ2-1; maybe TRBD1 (8 bases). The length of the CDR3 is 17 residues. The V gene's germline CDR1 is MNHEY and CDR2 SMNVEV (reference sequence). The germline V and J ends were trimmed by 3 bases and 5 bases, with 20 bases remaining between them. CDR3 region: CASSFLYTGGGHNEQFF. CDR3 nucleotides: TGTGCCAGCAGTTTCCTATACACAGGGGGAGGGCACAATGAGCAGTTCTTC.

There are many counts of this clonotype. The chain uses TRBV24-1 and TRBJ2-3; 7 bases are a match to TRBD2. With V trimmed by 4 bases and J by 1 base, 4 bases remained unmatched. The CDR3 sequence is 15 residues long. Germline values: CDR1 KGHDR, CDR2 SFDVKD. The CDR3 DNA is TGTGCCACCAGTGAACCCAGCGGGGGCACAGATACGCAGTATTTT. Its protein product is CATSEPSGGTDTQYF.

J is TRBJ2-3 and V is TRBV20-1; no firm D call. V lost 6 bases and J 2 bases, leaving 12 bases between the germline ends. Germline CDR1 DFQATT, CDR2 SNEGSKA (reference sequence). This CDR3 comprises 13 residues. The CDR3 spells CSALLTPTDTQYF. CDR3 coding DNA: TGCAGTGCCCTTTTAACCCCCACAGATACGCAGTATTTT.

This chain links TRBV20-1 with TRBJ2-5; tentatively, D is TRBD2 (6 bases). Trimming took off 5 bases at V and 0 bases at J, with 28 bases between the two ends. Germline assignment: CDR1 DFQATT and CDR2 SNEGSKA (reference sequence). The length of the CDR3 is 19 residues. This chain's CDR3 is CSAYNAGSHTYWYQETQYF. The CDR3 nucleotides are TGCAGTGCTTACAACGCCGGGAGCCATACTTATTGGTACCAAGAGACCCAGTACTTC.

This clonotype came up many times. The chain carries TRBV5-1 and TRBJ1-2, with 9 nucleotides matching TRBD1. The CDR3 contains 15 residues. J lost 4 bases, V lost 4 bases, and 8 bases had no gene match. Per germline, CDR1 SGHRS and CDR2 YFSETQ. The CDR3 loop reads CASSVSQGASYGYTF. The CDR3 nucleotides read TGCGCCAGCAGCGTCTCACAGGGGGCGAGCTATGGCTACACCTTC.

The rearrangement joins TRBV7-9 to TRBJ2-1; no clear D. V dropped 4 bases and J dropped 5 bases, with 6 bases sitting between them. The germline V gene encodes CDR1 SEHNR and CDR2 FQNEAQ (reference sequence). The CDR3 loop spans 12 amino acids. CDR3 loop: CASSSTNNEQFF. The CDR3 DNA follows: TGTGCCAGCAGCTCTACGAACAATGAGCAGTTCTTC.

The sample holds many counts of this clonotype. The chain joins TRBV5-1 to TRBJ1-1; D gene uncertain. This CDR3 comprises 14 residues. Trimming cost V 4 bases and J 3 bases, with 13 bases left between them. Germline-derived CDR1 and CDR2 are SGHRS and YFSETQ. The CDR3 DNA sequence: TGCGCCAGCAGCCCGTCCCGTGGAGACACTGAAGCTTTCTTT. It codes for CASSPSRGDTEAFF.

This sequence joins TRBV6-1 and TRBJ2-5; 8 nucleotides line up with TRBD2. Germline CDR1 reads MNHNS; CDR2 reads SASEGT. The CDR3 extends over 15 amino acids. Trimming at V came to 1 base and at J to 5 bases, leaving 6 bases not matched to a gene. In nucleotides, the CDR3 is TGTGCCAGCAGTGAAGAGGCGGGAGGCCGGGAGACCCAGTACTTC. It yields the protein CASSEEAGGRETQYF.

The V and J genes are TRBV19 and TRBJ1-2; 7 positions match TRBD1. Germline lookup yields CDR1 LNHDA and CDR2 SQIVND (reference sequence). The V gene end was trimmed by 5 bases and the J gene end by 4 bases; junction bases not matched to a gene: 10. The CDR3 length is 15 residues. In DNA form, the CDR3 reads TGTGCCAGTAGTCCTCAGGGACAGCAAACCTATGGCTACACCTTC. This translates into CASSPQGQQTYGYTF.

The sample holds many counts of this clonotype. The rearrangement joins TRBV6-2 or TRBV6-3 to TRBJ1-5; maybe TRBD1 (5 bases). Germline CDR1 MNHEY, CDR2 SVGEGT. The CDR3 consists of 15 residues. Trimming removed 0 bases at V and 3 bases at J, with 9 bases between. The CDR3, as DNA: TGTGCCAGCAGTTACTCAGGAGGACACAATCAGCCCCAGCATTTT. Translated: CASSYSGGHNQPQHF.

This clonotype was seen only a few times. The chain uses TRBV7-2 and TRBJ2-4; D gene unclear. Between the trimmed V and J ends, which lost 1 base and 5 bases, there was a span of 9 bases. Germline CDR1 is SGHTA and CDR2 is FQGNSA. This CDR3 is built from 14 residues. The CDR3 DNA is TGTGCCAGCAGCTTAGAAGGCAGCCAAAACATTCAGTACTTC. This translates into CASSLEGSQNIQYF. Full variable domain (missing parts from reference TRBV7-2 and TRBJ2-4): GAGVSQSPSNKVTEKGKDVELRCDPISGHTALYWYRQSLGQGLEFLIYFQGNSAPDKSGLPSDRFSAERTGGSVSTLTIQRTQQEDSAVYLCASSLEGSQNIQYFGAGTRLSVL.

The chain combines TRBV12-3 or TRBV12-4 with TRBJ1-1; tentative D call: TRBD1 (6 bases). The CDR3 is 15 amino acids. V gave up 7 bases and J gave up 4 bases, with 19 bases separating them. The CDR3 DNA reads as TGTGCCAGCAAGGGGGGAGGGGGGCTGGGCACTGAAGCTTTCTTT. Translated, it gives CASKGGGGLGTEAFF.

The chain recombines TRBV20-1 with TRBJ2-3; D not certain. Germline V gives CDR1 DFQATT, CDR2 SNEGSKA (reference sequence). The CDR3 extends over 10 amino acids. Trimming took off 3 bases at V and 2 bases at J, with 0 bases between the two ends. The CDR3 coding sequence is TGCAGTGCTAGCACAGATACGCAGTATTTT. It is translated as CSASTDTQYF.

This clonotype was counted a few times. The V gene is TRBV28, the J gene TRBJ1-4; TRBD1 is a possible D gene (6 bases). V was cut by 5 bases and J by 8 bases, with 15 bases left in between. This CDR3 contains 14 residues. Germline V gives CDR1 MDHEN, CDR2 SYDVKM. The DNA for the CDR3 is TGTGCCAGCAGTCTCGGGACATTGGGGGAAAAACTGTTTTTT. This sequence encodes CASSLGTLGEKLFF.

This chain connects TRBV14 to TRBJ2-1, with a possible D match to TRBD1 (5 bases). Trimming cost V 3 bases and J 3 bases, with 12 bases left between them. CDR1 and CDR2 from the germline V gene are SGHDN and FVKESK. The CDR3 length is 15 residues. This CDR3 is CASSQNDRIYNEQFF. The CDR3 nucleotides are TGTGCCAGCAGCCAGAATGACAGAATCTACAATGAGCAGTTCTTC.

The chain couples TRBV12-3 or TRBV12-4 to TRBJ2-2; the D is unclear. This CDR3 has 13 amino acids. V was cut by 4 bases and J by 5 bases, with 8 bases left in between. The CDR3 nucleotides are TGTGCCAGCAGTTCACAGACGACCGGGGAGCTGTTTTTT. Protein product: CASSSQTTGELFF.

The chain combines TRBV27 with TRBJ2-6; D possibly corresponds to TRBD2 (5 bases). The CDR3 consists of 17 residues. V shed 4 bases and J shed 2 bases, with 15 bases lying between them. Germline V gene lookup returns CDR1 MNHEY and CDR2 SMNVEV (reference sequence). CDR3 coding DNA: TGTGCCAGCAGTTCCTCCATGAGGGCAGCTGGGGCCAACGTCCTGACTTTC. It encodes CASSSSMRAAGANVLTF.

This rearrangement joins TRBV4-3 to TRBJ1-6, with a possible D match to TRBD1 (6 bases). Germline CDR1 LGHNA, CDR2 YSLEER. Trimming took 0 bases from V and 9 from J, leaving 9 bases between them. The CDR3 length is 14 residues. CDR3 sequence: CASSQDPQGSPLHF. DNA of the CDR3: TGCGCCAGCAGCCAAGATCCACAGGGTTCACCCCTCCACTTT.

There are a few counts of this clonotype. This rearrangement joins TRBV20-1 to TRBJ2-1, with D maybe TRBD2 (6 bases). Trimming took 0 bases from V and 3 from J, leaving 12 bases between them. The CDR3 runs to 15 residues. The germline gives CDR1 DFQATT, CDR2 SNEGSKA (reference sequence). Here the CDR3 DNA reads TGCAGTGCTAGAGATCACGGCGGGGACTACAATGAGCAGTTCTTC. It specifies CSARDHGGDYNEQFF.

This clonotype was seen repeatedly, ten times or more. The CDR3 coding sequence is TGCAGTGCTAGAGATCGGGGCAGGGGCGCCTATAATTCACCCCTCCACTTT. This gives the protein CSARDRGRGAYNSPLHF. The rearrangement uses TRBV20-1 and TRBJ1-6, with D possibly TRBD1 on 6 matching bases. The CDR3 loop spans 17 amino acids. Trimming took 0 bases from V and 2 from J, leaving 14 bases between them. CDR1 DFQATT and CDR2 SNEGSKA come from the germline V gene (reference sequence).

There are many counts of this clonotype. J is TRBJ2-7 and V is TRBV27; 7 positions match TRBD2. Looked up from germline, CDR1 is MNHEY and CDR2 is SMNVEV (reference sequence). Losses at the gene ends were 6 bases for V and 3 bases for J; bases not matched to a gene: 11. The CDR3 contains 15 residues. The CDR3 region has the DNA TGTGCCAGCAGCAGCGGGCTAGCGGAGTACTACGAGCAGTACTTC. This encodes CASSSGLAEYYEQYF.